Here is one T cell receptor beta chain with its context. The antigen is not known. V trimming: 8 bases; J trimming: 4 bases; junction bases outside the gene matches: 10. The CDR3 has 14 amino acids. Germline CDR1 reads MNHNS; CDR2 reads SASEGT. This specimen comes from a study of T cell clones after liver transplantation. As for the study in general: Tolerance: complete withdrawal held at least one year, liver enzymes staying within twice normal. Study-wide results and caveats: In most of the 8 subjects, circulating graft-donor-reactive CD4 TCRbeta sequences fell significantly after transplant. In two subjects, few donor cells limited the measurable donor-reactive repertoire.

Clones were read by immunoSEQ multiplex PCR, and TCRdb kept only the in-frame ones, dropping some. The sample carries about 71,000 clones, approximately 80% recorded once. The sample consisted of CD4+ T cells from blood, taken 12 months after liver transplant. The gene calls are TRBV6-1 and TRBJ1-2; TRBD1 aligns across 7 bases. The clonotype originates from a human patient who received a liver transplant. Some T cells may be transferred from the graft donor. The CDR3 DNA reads TGTGCCAGCGACCGGGGGACAGCCAGCTATGGCTACACCTTC. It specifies CASDRGTASYGYTF.